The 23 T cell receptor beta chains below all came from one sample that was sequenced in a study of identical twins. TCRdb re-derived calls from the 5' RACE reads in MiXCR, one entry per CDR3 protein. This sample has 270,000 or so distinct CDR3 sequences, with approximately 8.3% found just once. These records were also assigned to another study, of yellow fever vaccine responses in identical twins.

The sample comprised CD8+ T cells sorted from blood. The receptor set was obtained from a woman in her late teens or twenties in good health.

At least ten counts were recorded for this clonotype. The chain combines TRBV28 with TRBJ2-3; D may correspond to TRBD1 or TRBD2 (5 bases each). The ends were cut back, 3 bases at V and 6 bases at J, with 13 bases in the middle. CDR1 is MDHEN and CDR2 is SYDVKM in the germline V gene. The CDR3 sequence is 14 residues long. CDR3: CASSFSGGADTQYF. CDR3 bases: TGTGCCAGCAGTTTTTCTGGGGGAGCCGATACGCAGTATTTT.

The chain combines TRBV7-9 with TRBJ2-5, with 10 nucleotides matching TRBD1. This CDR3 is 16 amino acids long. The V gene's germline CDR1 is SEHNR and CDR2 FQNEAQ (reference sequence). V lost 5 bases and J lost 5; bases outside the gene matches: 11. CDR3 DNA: TGTGCCAGCAGCCCTGCGGACAGGGGGTTATGGGAGACCCAGTACTTC. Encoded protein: CASSPADRGLWETQYF.

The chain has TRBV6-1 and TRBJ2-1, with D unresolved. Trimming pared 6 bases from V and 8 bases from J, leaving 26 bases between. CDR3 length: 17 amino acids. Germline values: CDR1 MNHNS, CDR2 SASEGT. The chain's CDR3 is CASSPRLGPVLFYEQFF. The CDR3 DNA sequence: TGTGCCAGCAGCCCCCGACTCGGGCCGGTGCTCTTTTATGAGCAGTTCTTC.

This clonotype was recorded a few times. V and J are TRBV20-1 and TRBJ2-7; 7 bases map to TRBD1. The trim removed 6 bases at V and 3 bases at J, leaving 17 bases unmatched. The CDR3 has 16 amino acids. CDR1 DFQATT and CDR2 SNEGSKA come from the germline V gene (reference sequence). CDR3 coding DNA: TGCAGTGCCACAGACAGGGAAGGGAACCGCGGCTACGAGCAGTACTTC. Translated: CSATDREGNRGYEQYF.

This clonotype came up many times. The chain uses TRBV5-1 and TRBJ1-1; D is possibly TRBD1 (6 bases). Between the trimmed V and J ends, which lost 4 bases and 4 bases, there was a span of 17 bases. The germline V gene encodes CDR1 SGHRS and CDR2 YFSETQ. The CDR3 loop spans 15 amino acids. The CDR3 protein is CASSPEGGLGTEAFF. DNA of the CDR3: TGCGCCAGCAGCCCGGAGGGGGGCTTGGGCACTGAAGCTTTCTTT.

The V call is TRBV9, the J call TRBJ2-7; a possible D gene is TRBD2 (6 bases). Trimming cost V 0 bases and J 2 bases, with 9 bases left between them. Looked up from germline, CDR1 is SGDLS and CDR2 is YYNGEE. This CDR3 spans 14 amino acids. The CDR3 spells CASSVGASAYEQYF. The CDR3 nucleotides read TGTGCCAGCAGCGTAGGGGCTAGCGCCTACGAGCAGTACTTC.

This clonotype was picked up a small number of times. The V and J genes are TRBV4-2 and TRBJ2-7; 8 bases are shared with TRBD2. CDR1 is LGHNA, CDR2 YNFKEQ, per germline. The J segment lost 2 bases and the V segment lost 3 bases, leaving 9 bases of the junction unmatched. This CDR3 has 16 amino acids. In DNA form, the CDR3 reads TGTGCCAGCAGCCAGATCGCAGCGGGAGATGCCTACGAGCAGTACTTC. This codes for CASSQIAAGDAYEQYF.

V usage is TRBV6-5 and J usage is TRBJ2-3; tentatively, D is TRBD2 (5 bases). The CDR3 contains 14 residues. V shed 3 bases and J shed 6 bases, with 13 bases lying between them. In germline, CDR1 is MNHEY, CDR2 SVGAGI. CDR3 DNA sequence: TGTGCCAGCAGTTATAGCGTGGCCCCCGATACGCAGTATTTT. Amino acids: CASSYSVAPDTQYF.

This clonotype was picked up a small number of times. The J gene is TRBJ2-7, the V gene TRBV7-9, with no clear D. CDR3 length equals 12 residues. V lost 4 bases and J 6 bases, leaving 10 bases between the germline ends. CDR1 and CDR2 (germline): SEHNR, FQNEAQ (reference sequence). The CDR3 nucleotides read TGTGCCAGCAGCTCCATAAACCGCGAGCAGTACTTC. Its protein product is CASSSINREQYF.

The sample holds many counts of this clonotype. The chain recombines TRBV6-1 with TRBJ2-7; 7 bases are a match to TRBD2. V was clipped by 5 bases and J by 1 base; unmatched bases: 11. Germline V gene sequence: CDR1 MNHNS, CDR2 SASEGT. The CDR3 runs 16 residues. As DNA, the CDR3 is TGTGCCAGCAGTACCCCTCGGGGCGGGAGTTCCTACGAGCAGTACTTC. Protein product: CASSTPRGGSSYEQYF.

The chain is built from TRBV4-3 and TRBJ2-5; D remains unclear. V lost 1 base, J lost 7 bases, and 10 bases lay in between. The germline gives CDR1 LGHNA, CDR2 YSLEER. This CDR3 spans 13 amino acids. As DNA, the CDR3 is TGCGCCAGCAGCCAAGTACTGTGGGGGACCCAGTACTTC. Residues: CASSQVLWGTQYF.

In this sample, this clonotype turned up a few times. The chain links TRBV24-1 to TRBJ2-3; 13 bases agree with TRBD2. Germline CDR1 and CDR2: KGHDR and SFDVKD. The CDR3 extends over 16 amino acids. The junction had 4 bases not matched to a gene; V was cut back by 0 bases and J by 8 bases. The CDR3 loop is CATSDLGLAGEGTQYF. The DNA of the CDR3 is TGTGCCACCAGTGATTTGGGACTAGCGGGAGAAGGTACGCAGTATTTT.

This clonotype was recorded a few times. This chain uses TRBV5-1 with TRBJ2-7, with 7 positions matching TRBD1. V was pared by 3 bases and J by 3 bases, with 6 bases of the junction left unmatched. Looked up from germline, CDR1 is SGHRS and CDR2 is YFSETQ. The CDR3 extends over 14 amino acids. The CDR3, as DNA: TGCGCCAGCAGCTGGCGACAGGGAAGCTACGAGCAGTACTTC. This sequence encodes CASSWRQGSYEQYF.

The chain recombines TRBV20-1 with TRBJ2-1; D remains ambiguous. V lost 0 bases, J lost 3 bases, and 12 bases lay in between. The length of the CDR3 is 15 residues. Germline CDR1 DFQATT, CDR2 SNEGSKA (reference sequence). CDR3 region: CSAREDRTLYNEQFF. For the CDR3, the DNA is TGCAGTGCTAGAGAAGACCGTACACTCTACAATGAGCAGTTCTTC.

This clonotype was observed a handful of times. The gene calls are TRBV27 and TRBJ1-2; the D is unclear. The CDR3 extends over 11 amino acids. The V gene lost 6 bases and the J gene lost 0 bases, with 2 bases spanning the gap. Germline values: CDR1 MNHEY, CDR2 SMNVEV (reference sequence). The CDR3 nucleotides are TGTGCCAGCAGATCTAACTATGGCTACACCTTC. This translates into CASRSNYGYTF.

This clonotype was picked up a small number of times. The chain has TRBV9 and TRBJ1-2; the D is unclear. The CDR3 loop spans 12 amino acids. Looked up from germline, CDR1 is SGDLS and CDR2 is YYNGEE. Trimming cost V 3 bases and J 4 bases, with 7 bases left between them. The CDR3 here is CASSASGYGYTF. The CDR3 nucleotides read TGTGCCAGCAGCGCGTCAGGCTATGGCTACACCTTC. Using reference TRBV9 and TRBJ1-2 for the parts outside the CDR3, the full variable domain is DSGVTQTPKHLITATGQRVTLRCSPRSGDLSVYWYQQSLDQGLQFLIQYYNGEERAKGNILERFSAQQFPDLHSELNLSSLELGDSALYFCASSASGYGYTFGSGTRLTVV.

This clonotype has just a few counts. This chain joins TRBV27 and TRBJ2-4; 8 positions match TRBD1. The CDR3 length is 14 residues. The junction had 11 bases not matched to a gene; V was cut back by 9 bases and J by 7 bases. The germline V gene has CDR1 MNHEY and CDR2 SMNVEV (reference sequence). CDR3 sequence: CASGDRDRSNIQYF. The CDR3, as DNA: TGTGCCAGTGGGGACCGGGACAGGTCCAACATTCAGTACTTC.

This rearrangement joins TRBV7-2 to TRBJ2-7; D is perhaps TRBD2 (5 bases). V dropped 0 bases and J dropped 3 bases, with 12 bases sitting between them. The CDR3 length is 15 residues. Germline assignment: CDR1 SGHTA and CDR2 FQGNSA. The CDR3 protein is CASSLASARDYEQYF. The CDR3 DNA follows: TGTGCCAGCAGCTTAGCCTCCGCCCGGGACTACGAGCAGTACTTC. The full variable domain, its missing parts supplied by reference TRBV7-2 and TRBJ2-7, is GAGVSQSPSNKVTEKGKDVELRCDPISGHTALYWYRQSLGQGLEFLIYFQGNSAPDKSGLPSDRFSAERTGGSVSTLTIQRTQQEDSAVYLCASSLASARDYEQYFGPGTRLTVT.

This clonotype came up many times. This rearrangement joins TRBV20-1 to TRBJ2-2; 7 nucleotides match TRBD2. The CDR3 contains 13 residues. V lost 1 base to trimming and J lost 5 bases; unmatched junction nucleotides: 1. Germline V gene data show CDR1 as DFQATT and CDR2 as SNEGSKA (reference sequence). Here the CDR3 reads CSARGGGTGELFF. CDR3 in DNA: TGCAGTGCTAGAGGCGGGGGAACCGGGGAGCTGTTTTTT.

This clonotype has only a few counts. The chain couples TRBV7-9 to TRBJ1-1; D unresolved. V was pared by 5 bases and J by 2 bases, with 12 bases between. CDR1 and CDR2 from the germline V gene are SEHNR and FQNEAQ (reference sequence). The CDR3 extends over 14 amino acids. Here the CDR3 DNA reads TGTGCCAGCAGCCCACCGGACCTCAACACTGAAGCTTTCTTT. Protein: CASSPPDLNTEAFF.

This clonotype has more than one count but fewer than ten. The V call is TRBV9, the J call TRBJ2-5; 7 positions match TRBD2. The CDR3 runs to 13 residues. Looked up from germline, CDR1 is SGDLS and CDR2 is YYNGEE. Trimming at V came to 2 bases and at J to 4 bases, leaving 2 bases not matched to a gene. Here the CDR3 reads CASSVGGAETQYF. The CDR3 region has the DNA TGTGCCAGCAGCGTGGGAGGGGCAGAGACCCAGTACTTC.

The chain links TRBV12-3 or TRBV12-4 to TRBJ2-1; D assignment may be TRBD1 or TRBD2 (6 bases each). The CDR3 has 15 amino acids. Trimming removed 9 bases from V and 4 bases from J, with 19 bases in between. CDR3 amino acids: CASRLPRGRYNEQFF. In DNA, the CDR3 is TGTGCCAGTCGTCTACCCCGGGGGCGGTACAATGAGCAGTTCTTC.

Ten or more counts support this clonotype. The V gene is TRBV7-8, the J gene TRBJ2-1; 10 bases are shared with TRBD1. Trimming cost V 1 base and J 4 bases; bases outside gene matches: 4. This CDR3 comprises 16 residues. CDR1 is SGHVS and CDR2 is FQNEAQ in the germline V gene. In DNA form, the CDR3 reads TGTGCCAGCAGCTTAGAAGGGACAGGGGTGTACAATGAGCAGTTCTTC. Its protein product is CASSLEGTGVYNEQFF.